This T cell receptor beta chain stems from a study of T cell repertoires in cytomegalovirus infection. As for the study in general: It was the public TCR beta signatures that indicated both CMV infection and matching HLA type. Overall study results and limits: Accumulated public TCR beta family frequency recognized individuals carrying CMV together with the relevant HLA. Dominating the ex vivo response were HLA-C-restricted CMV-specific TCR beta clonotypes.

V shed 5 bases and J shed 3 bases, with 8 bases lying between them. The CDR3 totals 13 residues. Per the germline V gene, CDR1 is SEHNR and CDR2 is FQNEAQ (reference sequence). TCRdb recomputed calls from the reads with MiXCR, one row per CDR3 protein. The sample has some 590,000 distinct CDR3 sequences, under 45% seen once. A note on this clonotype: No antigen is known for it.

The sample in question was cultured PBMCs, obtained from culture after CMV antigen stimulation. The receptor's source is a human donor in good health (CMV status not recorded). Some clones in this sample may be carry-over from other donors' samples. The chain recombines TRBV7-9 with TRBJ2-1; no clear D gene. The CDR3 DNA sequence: TGTGCCAGCAGCAAGGAAAGCTACAATGAGCAGTTCTTC. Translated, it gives CASSKESYNEQFF.